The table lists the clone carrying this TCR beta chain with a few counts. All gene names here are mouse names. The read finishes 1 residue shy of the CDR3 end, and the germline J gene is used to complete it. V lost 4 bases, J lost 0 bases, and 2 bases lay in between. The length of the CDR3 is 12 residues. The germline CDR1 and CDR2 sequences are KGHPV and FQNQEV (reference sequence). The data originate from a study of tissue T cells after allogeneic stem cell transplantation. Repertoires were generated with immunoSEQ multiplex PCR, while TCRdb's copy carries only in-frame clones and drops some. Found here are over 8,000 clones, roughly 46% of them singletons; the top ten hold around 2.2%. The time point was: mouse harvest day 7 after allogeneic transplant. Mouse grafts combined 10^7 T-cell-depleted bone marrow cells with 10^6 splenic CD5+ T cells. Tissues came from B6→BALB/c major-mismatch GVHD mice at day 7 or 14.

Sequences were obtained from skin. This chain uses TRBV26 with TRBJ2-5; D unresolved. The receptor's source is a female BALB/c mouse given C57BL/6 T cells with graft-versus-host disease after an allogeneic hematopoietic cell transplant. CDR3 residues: CASSPNQDTQYF. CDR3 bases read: TGTGCCAGCAGTCCGAACCAAGACACCCAGTAC.